One sample yielded the 20 T cell receptor beta chains listed below, sequenced in a study of T-cell memory formation after mild COVID-19. TCRdb reprocessed the 5' RACE reads with MiXCR, giving one entry per CDR3 protein. The sample contains about 350,000 distinct CDR3 sequences, roughly an eighth of which appear only once. The sequenced material came from PBMCs or a T cell subset sorted from them (not recorded which). The receptors here all came from a man aged 18-30 years who had mild COVID-19 (a few samples of this study predate the infection). Cell type and time point are not known.

In this sample, this clonotype turned up a few times. This chain uses TRBV12-3 or TRBV12-4 with TRBJ1-1; D uncertain. Trimming stripped 5 bases from V and 10 bases from J, with 23 bases between. This CDR3 comprises 15 residues. The CDR3 DNA follows: TGTGCCAGCAGTAACGACCCGGGTCTTCCCCGAGCAGCTTTCTTT. Its protein product is CASSNDPGLPRAAFF.

The chain recombines TRBV6-2 or TRBV6-3 with TRBJ2-7; 7 nucleotides align to TRBD1. The germline V gene encodes CDR1 MNHEY and CDR2 SVGEGT. The CDR3 is 11 amino acids. Trimming took 8 bases from V and 6 from J; bases not matched to a gene: 4. Here the CDR3 reads CASSTGTEQYV. The CDR3 nucleotides are TGTGCCAGCTCGACAGGGACCGAGCAGTACGTC.

This clonotype was detected ten times or more. The V call is TRBV29-1, the J call TRBJ1-2; D gene uncertain. The germline gives CDR1 SQVTM, CDR2 ANQGSEA. The CDR3 loop spans 13 amino acids. Trimming took 7 bases from V and 4 from J, leaving 16 bases between them. The CDR3, as DNA: TGCAGCGCCGTAACAGAGAATCTCTATGGCTACACCTTC. Translation: CSAVTENLYGYTF. Combining the CDR3 with reference TRBV29-1 and TRBJ1-2 gives the whole variable domain SAVISQKPSRDICQRGTSLTIQCQVDSQVTMMFWYRQQPGQSLTLIATANQGSEATYESGFVIDKFPISRPNLTFSTLTVSNMSPEDSSIYLCSAVTENLYGYTFGSGTRLTVV.

In this sample, this clonotype turned up a few times. The chain links TRBV7-9 to TRBJ2-2, with 8 bases fitting TRBD1. The CDR3 totals 15 residues. Trimming at V came to 5 bases and at J to 2 bases, leaving 4 bases not matched to a gene. Looked up from germline, CDR1 is SEHNR and CDR2 is FQNEAQ (reference sequence). In DNA form, the CDR3 reads TGTGCCAGCAGCCCACAGGGGGATAACACCGGGGAGCTGTTTTTT. Translation gives CASSPQGDNTGELFF.

This clonotype was recorded a few times. The chain combines TRBV20-1 with TRBJ2-1; tentatively, D is TRBD1 (6 bases). The germline V and J ends were trimmed by 0 bases and 7 bases, with 10 bases remaining between them. Germline loops: CDR1 DFQATT, CDR2 SNEGSKA (reference sequence). The CDR3 consists of 13 residues. CDR3 DNA sequence: TGCAGTGCTAGAGATGGGACATGGAATGAGCAGTTCTTC. Translating it yields CSARDGTWNEQFF.

The sample holds a few counts of this clonotype. The V call is TRBV9, the J call TRBJ2-3; TRBD2 might be the D (7 bases). Trimming stripped 4 bases from V and 0 bases from J, with 24 bases between. The CDR3 sequence is 19 residues long. CDR1 SGDLS and CDR2 YYNGEE come from the germline V gene. CDR3 sequence reads: CASSPTSLRGGPSTDTQYF. CDR3 sequence (DNA): TGTGCCAGCAGCCCGACGAGCCTAAGGGGGGGGCCTAGCACAGATACGCAGTATTTT.

This clonotype was seen a few times. CDR3 loop: CASSLGRVGTDTQYF. The CDR3 DNA sequence: TGTGCCAGCAGCTTGGGCAGGGTAGGCACAGATACGCAGTATTTT. This rearrangement joins TRBV5-5 to TRBJ2-3; D might be TRBD1 (5 bases). Trimming stripped 0 bases from V and 1 base from J, with 9 bases between. Per germline, CDR1 SGHKS and CDR2 YYEKEE (reference sequence). This CDR3 comprises 15 residues. Full variable domain (remainder filled in from reference TRBV5-5 and TRBJ2-3): DAGVTQSPTHLIKTRGQQVTLRCSPISGHKSVSWYQQVLGQGPQFIFQYYEKEERGRGNFPDRFSARQFPNYSSELNVNALLLGDSALYLCASSLGRVGTDTQYFGPGTRLTVL.

The chain uses TRBV4-1 and TRBJ2-7; 7 nucleotides line up with TRBD1. The J segment lost 0 bases and the V segment lost 1 base, leaving 3 bases of the junction unmatched. Per germline, CDR1 MGHRA and CDR2 YSYEKL. This CDR3 contains 15 residues. CDR3 amino acids: CASSQADRASYEQYF. CDR3 sequence (DNA): TGCGCCAGCAGCCAAGCCGACAGGGCCTCCTACGAGCAGTACTTC.

This chain uses TRBV30 with TRBJ1-3; a weak D match, TRBD1 (6 bases). Germline lookup yields CDR1 GTSNPN and CDR2 SVGIG (reference sequence). The CDR3 extends over 15 amino acids. With 0 bases removed from V and 3 bases from J, the gap between germline ends came to 12 bases. This CDR3 is CAWSVPGASGNTIYF. Here the CDR3 DNA reads TGTGCCTGGAGTGTCCCGGGGGCGAGTGGAAACACCATATATTTT.

In DNA, the CDR3 is TGTGCCAGCAGCAACCTAGCGGGGGGGCGGAATGAGCAGTTCTTC. It is translated as CASSNLAGGRNEQFF. J is TRBJ2-1 and V is TRBV7-2, with 12 bases identical to TRBD2. This CDR3 is built from 15 residues. V was clipped by 5 bases and J by 7 bases; unmatched bases: 6. The germline V gene has CDR1 SGHTA and CDR2 FQGNSA.

This clonotype was seen a few times. V usage is TRBV20-1 and J usage is TRBJ2-3; possibly TRBD1 for D (5 bases). The CDR3 extends over 13 amino acids. Deletions cut 3 bases from V and 8 bases from J, with 15 bases between. Per germline, CDR1 DFQATT and CDR2 SNEGSKA (reference sequence). In nucleotides, the CDR3 is TGCAGTGCTAGGTTCAGGGATCGAGGTACGCAGTATTTT. Protein sequence: CSARFRDRGTQYF.

The chain combines TRBV7-2 with TRBJ2-7; no firm D call. This CDR3 has 13 amino acids. Trimming cost V 5 bases and J 3 bases, with 11 bases left between them. Germline V lookup: CDR1 SGHTA, CDR2 FQGNSA. CDR3 DNA sequence: TGTGCCAGCAGCCATCCGACCCACTACGAGCAGTACTTC. Amino acid sequence: CASSHPTHYEQYF.

This clonotype was seen ten or more times. The gene calls are TRBV15 and TRBJ1-5; D not resolved. The V end was cut by 0 bases, the J end by 7 bases, with 13 bases between. Germline CDR1 is LNHNV and CDR2 is YYDKDF (reference sequence). CDR3 length equals 15 residues. CDR3 sequence (DNA): TGTGCCACCAGCAGAGATCGGACGGTCAGGCAGCCCCAGCATTTT. The encoded protein is CATSRDRTVRQPQHF.

There are many counts of this clonotype. The CDR3 region has the DNA TGCGCCAGCAGCTTGGGACAGGGGTTCGATGAGCAGTTCTTC. Its translation: CASSLGQGFDEQFF. The chain carries TRBV5-1 and TRBJ2-1; TRBD1 agrees at 8 bases. There are 14 residues in the CDR3. Germline assignment: CDR1 SGHRS and CDR2 YFSETQ. With V trimmed by 0 bases and J by 8 bases, 4 bases remained unmatched.

This clonotype has more than one count but fewer than ten. The chain combines TRBV6-4 with TRBJ1-3; D remains unclear. This CDR3 contains 18 residues. Trimming pared 0 bases from V and 0 bases from J, leaving 15 bases between. CDR1 and CDR2 (germline): MRHNA, SNTAGT. The CDR3 DNA follows: TGTGCCAGCAGTGACTCGAGCGGATCCGGGTACTCTGGAAACACCATATATTTT. Protein product: CASSDSSGSGYSGNTIYF.

The CDR3 region is CASSRETGGPPEQFF. CDR3 bases: TGTGCCAGCAGCAGGGAGACAGGGGGCCCTCCGGAGCAGTTCTTC. The rearrangement uses TRBV5-4 and TRBJ2-1; TRBD1 agrees at 10 bases. V was pared by 4 bases and J by 10 bases, with 11 bases of the junction left unmatched. CDR1 and CDR2 (germline): SGHNT, YYREEE (reference sequence). The CDR3 spans 15 residues.

This clonotype was picked up a small number of times. The chain's CDR3 is CASSFDRTDTQYF. CDR3 coding DNA: TGTGCCAGCAGCTTTGACCGCACAGATACGCAGTATTTT. This chain links TRBV7-3 with TRBJ2-3; D unresolved. The CDR3 loop spans 13 amino acids. Germline lookup yields CDR1 SGHTA and CDR2 FQGTGA. V was pared by 3 bases and J by 1 base, with 5 bases between.

The table lists this clonotype with a few counts. The chain links TRBV11-2 to TRBJ2-1; D possibly corresponds to TRBD1 (5 bases). CDR3 length: 15 amino acids. Germline V gene data show CDR1 as SGHAT and CDR2 as FQNNGV. Trimming shortened V by 6 bases and J by 6 bases, and 18 bases separated the two germline ends. The CDR3, as DNA: TGTGCCAGCAGTTCCTGGGTCCAGGGCGCCAATGAGCAGTTCTTC. Encoded protein: CASSSWVQGANEQFF.

Points on this clonotype: One end of the junction does not line up with germline, which may come from a read error. V is TRBV7-7 and J is TRBJ2-1; 8 bases map to TRBD1. The CDR3 contains 13 residues. CDR1 and CDR2 (germline): SSHAT, FNYEAQ (reference sequence). The CDR3 DNA reads TGTGCTAGCAGCTTGGACAGGGTAGGGGAGCAGTTCTTC. This encodes CASSLDRVGEQFF.

This clonotype was recorded a few times. The J gene is TRBJ1-5, the V gene TRBV5-5; D is unclear. The germline V and J ends were trimmed by 0 bases and 3 bases, with 10 bases remaining between them. Germline V gives CDR1 SGHKS, CDR2 YYEKEE (reference sequence). The CDR3 consists of 15 residues. The CDR3 here is CASSLGSLDNQPQHF. The CDR3 DNA reads as TGTGCCAGCAGCTTGGGTTCACTGGACAATCAGCCCCAGCATTTT.